The clone carrying this T cell receptor beta chain was observed a handful of times. After removal of 5 bases from V and 4 bases from J, the junction contained 4 bases not matched to a gene. The CDR3 has 13 amino acids. Germline CDR1 and CDR2: MNHEY and SVGAGI. In the source study's methods: Amplification with reference gene primers provided the estimates of nucleated cell counts. Libraries were prepared by immunoSEQ multiplex PCR; TCRdb keeps only in-frame clonotypes and omits some of them. The V and J calls and clone size are taken from that table; D and trimming were inferred from the DNA. The sample shows around 260,000 clones, roughly 88% of them seen only once. The sample is drawn from a study of blood T cell repertoires in COVID-19. Study information: Spain, Italy and the United States supplied samples that represented acute and convalescent COVID-19. PBMCs, B-cell-depleted T cells, or T cells were the source of the cDNA or gDNA that made up the material.

The V call is TRBV6-5, the J call TRBJ2-5, with TRBD1 matching 7 bases. The sample comprised peripheral blood. The source of this sequence is a human donor in a cohort sampled during active COVID-19. CDR3 amino acids: CASSLNRGETQYF. As DNA, the CDR3 is TGTGCCAGCAGTCTCAACAGGGGAGAGACCCAGTACTTC.